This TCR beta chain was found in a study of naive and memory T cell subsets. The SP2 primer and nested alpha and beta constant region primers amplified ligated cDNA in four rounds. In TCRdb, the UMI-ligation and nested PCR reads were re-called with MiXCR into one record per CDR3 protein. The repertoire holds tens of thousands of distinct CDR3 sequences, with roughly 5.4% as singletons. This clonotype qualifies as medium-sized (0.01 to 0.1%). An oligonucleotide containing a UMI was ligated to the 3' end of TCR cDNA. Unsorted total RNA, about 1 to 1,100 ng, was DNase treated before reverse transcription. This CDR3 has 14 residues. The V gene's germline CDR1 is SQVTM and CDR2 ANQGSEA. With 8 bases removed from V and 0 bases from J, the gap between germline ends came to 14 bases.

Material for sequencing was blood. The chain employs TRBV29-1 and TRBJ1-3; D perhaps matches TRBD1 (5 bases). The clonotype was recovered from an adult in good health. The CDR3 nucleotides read TGCAGCACAACAGCGGGGCTCTCTGGAAACACCATATATTTT. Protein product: CSTTAGLSGNTIYF.